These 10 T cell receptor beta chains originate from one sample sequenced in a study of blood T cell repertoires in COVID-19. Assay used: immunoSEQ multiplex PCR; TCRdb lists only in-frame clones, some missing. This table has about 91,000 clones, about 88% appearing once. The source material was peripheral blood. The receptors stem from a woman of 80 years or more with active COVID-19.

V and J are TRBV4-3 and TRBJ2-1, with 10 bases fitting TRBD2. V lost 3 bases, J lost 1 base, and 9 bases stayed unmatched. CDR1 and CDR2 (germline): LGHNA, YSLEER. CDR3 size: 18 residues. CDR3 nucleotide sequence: TGCGCCAGCAGCCACCGCCTAGCGGGAGAGTGGTCCTACAATGAGCAGTTCTTC. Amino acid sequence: CASSHRLAGEWSYNEQFF.

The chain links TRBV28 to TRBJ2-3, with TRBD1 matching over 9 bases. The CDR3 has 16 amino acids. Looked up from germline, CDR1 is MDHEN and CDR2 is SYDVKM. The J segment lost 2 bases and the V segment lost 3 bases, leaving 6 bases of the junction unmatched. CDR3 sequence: CASSFSGTGHTDTQYF. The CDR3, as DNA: TGTGCCAGCAGTTTCTCCGGGACAGGGCACACAGATACGCAGTATTTT.

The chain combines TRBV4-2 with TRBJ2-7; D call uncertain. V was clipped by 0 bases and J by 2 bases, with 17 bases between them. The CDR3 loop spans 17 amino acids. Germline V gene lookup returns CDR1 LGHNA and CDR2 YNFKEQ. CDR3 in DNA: TGTGCCAGCAGCCAAGAGTTCCTCGGGTACACCCCCTACGAGCAGTACTTC. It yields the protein CASSQEFLGYTPYEQYF.

CDR3 nucleotides: TGTGCCAGCAGCATCATGACCGGGACAGCCTACGAGCAGTACTTC. Translation: CASSIMTGTAYEQYF. The V call is TRBV5-4, the J call TRBJ2-7; TRBD1 matches 7 bases. CDR1 is SGHNT and CDR2 is YYREEE in the germline V gene (reference sequence). This CDR3 comprises 15 residues. V lost 4 bases, J lost 2 bases, and 9 bases stayed unmatched.

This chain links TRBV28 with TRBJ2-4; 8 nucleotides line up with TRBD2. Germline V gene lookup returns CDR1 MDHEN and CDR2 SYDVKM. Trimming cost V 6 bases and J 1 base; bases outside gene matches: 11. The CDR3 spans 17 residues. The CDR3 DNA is TGTGCCAGCAGACCACCGGGACTAGGTTTGGCCAAAAACATTCAGTACTTC. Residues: CASRPPGLGLAKNIQYF.

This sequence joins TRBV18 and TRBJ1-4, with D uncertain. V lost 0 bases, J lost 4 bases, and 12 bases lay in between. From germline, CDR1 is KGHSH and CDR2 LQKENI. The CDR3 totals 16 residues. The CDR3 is CASSPPNQAFNEKLFF. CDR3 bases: TGTGCCAGCTCACCACCAAACCAGGCTTTTAATGAAAAACTGTTTTTT.

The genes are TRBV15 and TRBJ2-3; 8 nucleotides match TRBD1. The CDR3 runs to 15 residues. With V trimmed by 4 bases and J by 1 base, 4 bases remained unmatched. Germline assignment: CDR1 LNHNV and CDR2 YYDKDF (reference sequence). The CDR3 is CATSTEQGGTDTQYF. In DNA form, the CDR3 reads TGTGCCACCAGCACCGAACAGGGGGGCACAGATACGCAGTATTTT. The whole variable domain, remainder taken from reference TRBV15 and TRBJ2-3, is DAMVIQNPRYQVTQFGKPVTLSCSQTLNHNVMYWYQQKSSQAPKLLFHYYDKDFNNEADTPDNFQSRRPNTSFCFLDIRSPGLGDTAMYLCATSTEQGGTDTQYFGPGTRLTVL.

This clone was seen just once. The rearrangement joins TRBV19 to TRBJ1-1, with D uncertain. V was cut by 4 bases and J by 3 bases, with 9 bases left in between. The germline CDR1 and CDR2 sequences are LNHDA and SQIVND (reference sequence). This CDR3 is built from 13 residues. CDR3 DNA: TGTGCCAGTAGTAGTACTAGGTACACTGAAGCTTTCTTT. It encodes CASSSTRYTEAFF. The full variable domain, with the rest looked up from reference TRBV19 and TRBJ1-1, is DGGITQSPKYLFRKEGQNVTLSCEQNLNHDAMYWYRQDPGQGLRLIYYSQIVNDFQKGDIAEGYSVSREKKESFPLTVTSAQKNPTAFYLCASSSTRYTEAFFGQGTRLTVV.

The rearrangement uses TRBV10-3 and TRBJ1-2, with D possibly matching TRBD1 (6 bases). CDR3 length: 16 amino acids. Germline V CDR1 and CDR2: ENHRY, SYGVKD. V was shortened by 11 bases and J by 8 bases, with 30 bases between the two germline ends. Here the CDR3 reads CAASMGQGQEDGGYTF. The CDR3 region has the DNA TGTGCCGCAAGCATGGGGCAGGGACAAGAAGATGGCGGCTACACCTTC.

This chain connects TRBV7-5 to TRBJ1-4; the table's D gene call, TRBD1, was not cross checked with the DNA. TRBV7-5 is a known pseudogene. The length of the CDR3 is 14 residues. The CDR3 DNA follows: TGTGCCAGAAGCGCCGACAGGGCGCGTGAAAAACTGTTTTTT. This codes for CARSADRAREKLFF.